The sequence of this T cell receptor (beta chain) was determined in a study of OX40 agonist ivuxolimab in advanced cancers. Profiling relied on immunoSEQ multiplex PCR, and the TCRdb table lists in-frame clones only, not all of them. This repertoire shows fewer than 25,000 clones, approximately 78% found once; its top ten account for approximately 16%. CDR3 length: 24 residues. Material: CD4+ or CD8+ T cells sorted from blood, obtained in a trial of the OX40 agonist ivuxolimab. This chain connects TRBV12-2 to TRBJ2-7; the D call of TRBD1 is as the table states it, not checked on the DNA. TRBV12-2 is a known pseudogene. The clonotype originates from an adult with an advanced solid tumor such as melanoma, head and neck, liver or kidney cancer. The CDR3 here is CASRHENIWNRTGSSTRSSYEQYF. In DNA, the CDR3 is TGTGCAAGTCGCCACGAGAATATATGGAATAGGACAGGGAGTTCCACTAGGAGCTCCTACGAGCAGTACTTC.